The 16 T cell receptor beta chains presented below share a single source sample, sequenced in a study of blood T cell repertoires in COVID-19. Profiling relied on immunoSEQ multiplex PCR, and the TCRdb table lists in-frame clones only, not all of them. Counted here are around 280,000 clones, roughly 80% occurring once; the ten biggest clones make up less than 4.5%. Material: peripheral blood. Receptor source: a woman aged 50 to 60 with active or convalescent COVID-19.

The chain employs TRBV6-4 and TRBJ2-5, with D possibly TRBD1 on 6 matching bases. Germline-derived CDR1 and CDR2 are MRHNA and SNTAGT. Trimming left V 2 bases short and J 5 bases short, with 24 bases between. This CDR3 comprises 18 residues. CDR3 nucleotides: TGTGCCAGCAGTGACCAAACCTTTTTAACAGGGCTGCGGGAGACCCAGTACTTC. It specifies CASSDQTFLTGLRETQYF.

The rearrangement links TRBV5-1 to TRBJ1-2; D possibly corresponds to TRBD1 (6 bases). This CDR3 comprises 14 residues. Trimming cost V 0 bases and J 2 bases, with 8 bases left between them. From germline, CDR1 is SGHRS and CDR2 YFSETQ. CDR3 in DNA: TGCGCCAGCAGCTTGGGGACAGCGAACTATGGCTACACCTTC. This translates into CASSLGTANYGYTF.

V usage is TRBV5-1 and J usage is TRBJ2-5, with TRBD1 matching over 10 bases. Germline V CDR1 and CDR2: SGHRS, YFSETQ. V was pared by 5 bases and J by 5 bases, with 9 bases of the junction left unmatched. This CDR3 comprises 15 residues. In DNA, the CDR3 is TGCGCCAGCAGTGTGGGGACAGGGGAAGGGGAGACCCAGTACTTC. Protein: CASSVGTGEGETQYF.

Here the CDR3 reads CASSLDREALSNSPLHF. The DNA of the CDR3 is TGTGCCAGCAGCTTAGATAGGGAGGCGCTGTCCAATTCACCCCTCCACTTT. J is TRBJ1-6 and V is TRBV11-2; D call uncertain. Between the trimmed V and J ends, which lost 0 bases and 7 bases, there was a span of 16 bases. This CDR3 spans 17 amino acids. Germline assignment: CDR1 SGHAT and CDR2 FQNNGV.

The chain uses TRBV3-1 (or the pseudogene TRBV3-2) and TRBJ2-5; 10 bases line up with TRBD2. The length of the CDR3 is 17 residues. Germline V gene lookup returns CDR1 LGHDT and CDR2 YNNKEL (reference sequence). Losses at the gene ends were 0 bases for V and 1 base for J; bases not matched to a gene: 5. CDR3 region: CASSQEGLAGVQETQYF. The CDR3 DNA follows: TGTGCCAGCAGCCAAGAGGGGCTAGCGGGAGTCCAAGAGACCCAGTACTTC.

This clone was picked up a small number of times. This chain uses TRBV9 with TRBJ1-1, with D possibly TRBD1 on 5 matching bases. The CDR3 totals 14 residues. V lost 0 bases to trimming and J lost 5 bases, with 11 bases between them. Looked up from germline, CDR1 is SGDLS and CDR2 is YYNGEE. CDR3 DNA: TGTGCCAGCAGCGTAGCTTGGGGGGGGACTGAAGCTTTCTTT. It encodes CASSVAWGGTEAFF.

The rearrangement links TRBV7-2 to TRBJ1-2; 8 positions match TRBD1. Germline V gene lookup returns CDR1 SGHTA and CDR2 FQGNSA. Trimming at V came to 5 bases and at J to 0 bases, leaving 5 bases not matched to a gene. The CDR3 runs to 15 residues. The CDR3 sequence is CASSRDRYANYGYTF. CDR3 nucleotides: TGTGCCAGCAGCCGGGACAGGTACGCTAACTATGGCTACACCTTC.

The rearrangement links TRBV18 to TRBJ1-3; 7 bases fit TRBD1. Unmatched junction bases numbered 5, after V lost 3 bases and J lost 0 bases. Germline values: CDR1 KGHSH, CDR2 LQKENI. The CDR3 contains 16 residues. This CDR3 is CASSPGQAPSGNTIYF. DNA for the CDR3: TGTGCCAGCTCACCCGGACAGGCTCCCTCTGGAAACACCATATATTTT.

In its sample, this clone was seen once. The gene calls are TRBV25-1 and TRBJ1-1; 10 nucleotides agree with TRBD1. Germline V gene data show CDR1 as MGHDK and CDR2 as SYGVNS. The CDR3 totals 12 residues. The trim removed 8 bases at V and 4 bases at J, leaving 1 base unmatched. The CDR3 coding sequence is TGTGCCAGCGGGACAGGGGTCACTGAAGCTTTCTTT. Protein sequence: CASGTGVTEAFF.

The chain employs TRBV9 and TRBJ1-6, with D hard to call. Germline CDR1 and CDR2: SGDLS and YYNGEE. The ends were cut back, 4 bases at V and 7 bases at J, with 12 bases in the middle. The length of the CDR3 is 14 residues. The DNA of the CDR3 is TGTGCCAGCAGCCCCGGCGGGGTAAATTCACCCCTCCACTTT. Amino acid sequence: CASSPGGVNSPLHF.

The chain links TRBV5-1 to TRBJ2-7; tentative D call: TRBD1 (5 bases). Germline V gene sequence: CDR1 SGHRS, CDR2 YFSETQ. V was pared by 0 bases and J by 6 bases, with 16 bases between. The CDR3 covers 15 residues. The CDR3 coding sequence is TGCGCCAGCAGCTTGGATGGGGCTCCTCCGGGCGAGCAGTACTTC. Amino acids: CASSLDGAPPGEQYF.

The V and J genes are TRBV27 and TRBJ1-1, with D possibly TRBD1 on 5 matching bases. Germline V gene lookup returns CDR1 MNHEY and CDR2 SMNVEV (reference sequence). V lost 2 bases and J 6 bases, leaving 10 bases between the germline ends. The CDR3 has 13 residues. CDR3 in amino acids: CASSLGAGPEAFF. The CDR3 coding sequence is TGTGCCAGCAGTTTAGGGGCCGGCCCTGAAGCTTTCTTT.

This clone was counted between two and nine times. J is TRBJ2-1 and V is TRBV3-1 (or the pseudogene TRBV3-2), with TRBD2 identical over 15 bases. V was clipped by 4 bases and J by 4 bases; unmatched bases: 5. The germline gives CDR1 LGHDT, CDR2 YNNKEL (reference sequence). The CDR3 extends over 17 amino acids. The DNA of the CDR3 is TGTGCCAGCAGCCGGAGAGGGACTAGCGGGGGGTACAATGAGCAGTTCTTC. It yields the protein CASSRRGTSGGYNEQFF.

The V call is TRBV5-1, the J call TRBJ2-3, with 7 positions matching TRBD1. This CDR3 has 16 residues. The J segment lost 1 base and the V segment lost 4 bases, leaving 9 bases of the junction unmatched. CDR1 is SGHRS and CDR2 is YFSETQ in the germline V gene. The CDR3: CASSRTGARGTDTQYF. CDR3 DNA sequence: TGCGCCAGCAGCCGAACAGGGGCGCGAGGCACAGATACGCAGTATTTT. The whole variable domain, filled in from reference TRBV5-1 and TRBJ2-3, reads KAGVTQTPRYLIKTRGQQVTLSCSPISGHRSVSWYQQTPGQGLQFLFEYFSETQRNKGNFPGRFSGRQFSNSRSEMNVSTLELGDSALYLCASSRTGARGTDTQYFGPGTRLTVL.

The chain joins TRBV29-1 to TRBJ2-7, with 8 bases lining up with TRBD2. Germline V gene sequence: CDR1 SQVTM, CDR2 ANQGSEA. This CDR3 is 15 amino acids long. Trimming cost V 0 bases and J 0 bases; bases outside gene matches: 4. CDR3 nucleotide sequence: TGCAGCGTTGAAGATGCCAGCGGGAGCTCCTACGAGCAGTACTTC. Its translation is CSVEDASGSSYEQYF.

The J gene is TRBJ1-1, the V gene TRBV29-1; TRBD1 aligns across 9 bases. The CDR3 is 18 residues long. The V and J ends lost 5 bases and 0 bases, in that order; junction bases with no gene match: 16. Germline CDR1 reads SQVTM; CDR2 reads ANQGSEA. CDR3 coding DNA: TGCAGCGTTTTCGCCCGTCCCGGGACAGGGCCTCTGAACACTGAAGCTTTCTTT. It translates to CSVFARPGTGPLNTEAFF.